This T cell receptor beta chain is from a study of blood T cell repertoires in COVID-19. Study-wide background: Both acute and convalescent COVID-19 samples were obtained from the United States, Italy and Spain. PBMCs, B-cell-depleted T cells, or T cells were the source of the cDNA or gDNA that made up the material.

Trimming left V 3 bases short and J 3 bases short, with 11 bases between. CDR3 length: 14 residues. Germline-derived CDR1 and CDR2 are LGHNT and FRNRAP. The authors' processing: Reference gene primer amplification in the assay estimated nucleated cell counts. The method was immunoSEQ multiplex PCR; TCRdb's version includes in-frame clones alone and lacks a portion of them. Clone size and V and J calls were adopted from that table, with D and trimming inferred from the DNA. The sample records over 95,000 clones, around 88% being singletons. The chain couples TRBV12-5 to TRBJ1-1; D ambiguous. Sequencing was done on a sample of peripheral blood. The origin of this receptor is a human donor with acute or convalescent COVID-19. The donor label of this sample is uncertain. In DNA, the CDR3 is TGTGCTAGTGGTTTTCGAGGTACGTACACTGAAGCTTTCTTT. It encodes CASGFRGTYTEAFF.